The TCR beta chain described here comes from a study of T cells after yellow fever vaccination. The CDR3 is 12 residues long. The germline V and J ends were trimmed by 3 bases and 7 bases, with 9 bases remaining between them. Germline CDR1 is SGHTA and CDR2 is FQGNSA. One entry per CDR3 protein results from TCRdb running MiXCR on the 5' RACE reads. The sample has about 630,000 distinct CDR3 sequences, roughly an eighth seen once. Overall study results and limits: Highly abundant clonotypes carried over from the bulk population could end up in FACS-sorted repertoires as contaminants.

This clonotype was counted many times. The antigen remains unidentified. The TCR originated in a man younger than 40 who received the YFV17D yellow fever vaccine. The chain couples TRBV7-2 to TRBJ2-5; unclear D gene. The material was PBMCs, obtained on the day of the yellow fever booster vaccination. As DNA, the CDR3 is TGTGCCAGCAGCTTTGCCACGGGGACCCAGTACTTC. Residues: CASSFATGTQYF.